These 29 T cell receptor beta chains came from one sample sequenced in a study of cytomegalovirus exposure and HLA in healthy donors. Libraries were prepared by immunoSEQ multiplex PCR; TCRdb keeps only in-frame clonotypes and omits some of them. The sample has under 300,000 clones; around 86% are singletons. The sequenced sample consisted of PBMCs. The receptors here all came from a woman in her twenties or thirties in good health and CMV-seropositive.

The chain combines TRBV14 with TRBJ2-7; TRBD1 agrees at 9 bases. The ends lost 3 bases at V and 5 bases at J; junction bases unmatched: 8. Germline CDR1 reads SGHDN; CDR2 reads FVKESK. The CDR3 is 15 amino acids. CDR3 protein: CASSHPGQGLHEQYF. As DNA, the CDR3 is TGTGCCAGCAGCCATCCGGGACAGGGACTCCACGAGCAGTACTTC.

V and J are TRBV4-1 and TRBJ1-2; 7 bases agree with TRBD1. The CDR3 extends over 17 amino acids. The trim removed 3 bases at V and 1 base at J, leaving 11 bases unmatched. Germline CDR1 and CDR2: MGHRA and YSYEKL. CDR3 in amino acids: CASSQDWDSPLNYGYTF. DNA for the CDR3: TGCGCCAGCAGCCAGGACTGGGACAGTCCACTTAACTATGGCTACACCTTC.

The CDR3 protein is CASKASGNTGELFF. DNA for the CDR3: TGTGCCAGCAAAGCTAGCGGGAACACCGGGGAGCTGTTTTTT. V is TRBV6-1 and J is TRBJ2-2, with TRBD2 identical over 7 bases. The CDR3 has 14 amino acids. Germline CDR1 MNHNS, CDR2 SASEGT. The junction had 3 bases not matched to a gene; V was cut back by 7 bases and J by 1 base.

The chain has TRBV19 and TRBJ1-5; D gene uncertain. The V and J ends lost 3 bases and 3 bases respectively, with 24 bases between them. The germline V gene encodes CDR1 LNHDA and CDR2 SQIVND (reference sequence). The CDR3 covers 19 residues. Written as DNA, the CDR3 is TGTGCCAGTAGTATGTGGCAGATAATCAGTAATCGCCCCAATCAGCCCCAGCATTTT. Translation: CASSMWQIISNRPNQPQHF.

The rearrangement links TRBV2 to TRBJ1-5; 8 nucleotides line up with TRBD1. CDR1 and CDR2 (germline): SNHLY, FYNNEI. The length of the CDR3 is 16 residues. V lost 7 bases, J lost 2 bases, and 10 bases stayed unmatched. CDR3 loop: CASTRTGQGRNQPQHF. The CDR3 nucleotides are TGTGCCAGCACCAGAACCGGACAGGGTCGCAATCAGCCCCAGCATTTT.

In its sample, this clone was seen a few times. The chain has TRBV28 and TRBJ1-4; 9 bases fit TRBD1. The length of the CDR3 is 15 residues. V was pared by 5 bases and J by 6 bases, with 7 bases of the junction left unmatched. Germline values: CDR1 MDHEN, CDR2 SYDVKM. The CDR3 DNA reads as TGTGCCAGCAGTCCTCACGGGACAGGGCATGAAAAACTGTTTTTT. As protein: CASSPHGTGHEKLFF.

CDR3 coding DNA: TGTGCCAGCAGTGATACCTTTAACAGGGTAGAGCAGTACTTC. Protein product: CASSDTFNRVEQYF. The V gene is TRBV28, the J gene TRBJ2-7, with TRBD1 as a possible D gene (6 bases). This CDR3 has 14 residues. From germline, CDR1 is MDHEN and CDR2 SYDVKM. The V and J ends lost 5 bases and 7 bases respectively, with 18 bases between them.

The chain has TRBV28 and TRBJ2-7; TRBD2 matches 12 bases. Trimming removed 6 bases from V and 2 bases from J; junction bases left unmatched: 5. There are 15 residues in the CDR3. Germline values: CDR1 MDHEN, CDR2 SYDVKM. This CDR3 is CASSTTSGSTYEQYF. The CDR3 bases are TGTGCCAGCAGCACGACTAGCGGGAGCACCTACGAGCAGTACTTC.

The chain recombines TRBV6-5 with TRBJ2-2, with D tentatively TRBD2 (6 bases). The CDR3 has 15 amino acids. V was pared by 3 bases and J by 4 bases, with 12 bases between. Germline CDR1 and CDR2: MNHEY and SVGAGI. The CDR3 region is CASSYRESGTGELFF. The CDR3 DNA sequence: TGTGCCAGCAGTTATCGGGAGTCGGGCACCGGGGAGCTGTTTTTT.

The chain links TRBV28 to TRBJ1-2; D is possibly TRBD1 (5 bases). Germline CDR1 reads MDHEN; CDR2 reads SYDVKM. The CDR3 totals 15 residues. V was cut by 6 bases and J by 7 bases, with 21 bases left in between. The CDR3 loop reads CASRSPGLASGGYTF. The CDR3 DNA is TGTGCCAGCAGATCTCCGGGACTTGCCTCTGGTGGCTACACCTTC.

The rearrangement joins TRBV9 to TRBJ1-3; tentative D call: TRBD1 (5 bases). Germline V lookup: CDR1 SGDLS, CDR2 YYNGEE. This CDR3 region has 15 residues. Trimming removed 4 bases from V and 3 bases from J, with 14 bases in between. CDR3: CASSSSWGGGNTIYF. CDR3 DNA: TGTGCCAGCAGCTCTAGTTGGGGGGGTGGAAACACCATATATTTT.

V is TRBV2 and J is TRBJ2-7; 9 bases match TRBD2. CDR3 length equals 14 residues. Germline values: CDR1 SNHLY, CDR2 FYNNEI. J was trimmed by 4 bases and V by 6 bases; bases with no gene match: 7. The CDR3 loop is CASSRERGAYEQYF. The DNA of the CDR3 is TGTGCCAGCAGCCGTGAGCGGGGGGCTTACGAGCAGTACTTC.

The chain uses TRBV4-2 and TRBJ2-1, with D uncertain. The CDR3 has 14 residues. Trimming left V 0 bases short and J 4 bases short, with 7 bases between. Germline CDR1 LGHNA, CDR2 YNFKEQ. The CDR3 is CASSQDPLYNEQFF. In DNA form, the CDR3 reads TGTGCCAGCAGCCAAGATCCCCTATACAATGAGCAGTTCTTC.

The chain employs TRBV5-6 and TRBJ2-1; 9 nucleotides match TRBD2. The CDR3 sequence is 16 residues long. Germline V gene sequence: CDR1 SGHDT, CDR2 YYEEEE. Losses at the gene ends were 0 bases for V and 7 bases for J; bases not matched to a gene: 8. The CDR3 DNA is TGTGCCAGCAGCTTGGGGGAGGGGCTAGCGGGGAATGAGCAGTTCTTC. Translation gives CASSLGEGLAGNEQFF.

V is TRBV5-1 and J is TRBJ1-1; D might be TRBD1 (5 bases). The germline gives CDR1 SGHRS, CDR2 YFSETQ. Trimming took 1 base from V and 3 from J, leaving 10 bases between them. The CDR3 extends over 14 amino acids. The CDR3 loop is CASSLNGGDTEAFF. The CDR3 DNA follows: TGCGCCAGCAGCTTGAATGGAGGGGACACTGAAGCTTTCTTT.

This clone appeared once. This chain joins TRBV28 and TRBJ1-3; D is perhaps TRBD1 (6 bases). The V end lost 7 bases, the J end lost 2 bases, and 15 bases lay between the germline ends. Germline values: CDR1 MDHEN, CDR2 SYDVKM. The CDR3 loop spans 15 amino acids. This CDR3 reads CASIPVGGTGNTIYF. The CDR3, as DNA: TGTGCCAGCATCCCAGTAGGGGGTACTGGAAACACCATATATTTT.

The chain carries TRBV5-4 and TRBJ1-2, with 9 bases that match TRBD1. Germline V CDR1 and CDR2: SGHNT, YYREEE (reference sequence). With V trimmed by 0 bases and J by 6 bases, 9 bases remained unmatched. This CDR3 comprises 16 residues. In nucleotides, the CDR3 is TGTGCCAGCAGCTTGGGGTTGGGACAGGGATACAATGGCTACACCTTC. It yields the protein CASSLGLGQGYNGYTF.

V and J are TRBV5-1 and TRBJ2-1; 9 positions match TRBD2. V dropped 0 bases and J dropped 8; count of bases not matched to a gene: 3. This CDR3 contains 14 residues. Germline V gene sequence: CDR1 SGHRS, CDR2 YFSETQ. CDR3 residues: CASSLASGIDEQFF. The CDR3 nucleotides are TGCGCCAGCAGCTTGGCTAGCGGGATAGATGAGCAGTTCTTC.

The V call is TRBV15, the J call TRBJ2-1; tentative D call: TRBD1 (5 bases). Germline-derived CDR1 and CDR2 are LNHNV and YYDKDF (reference sequence). The CDR3 contains 18 residues. V was cut by 0 bases and J by 6 bases, with 21 bases left in between. The CDR3 nucleotides read TGTGCCACCAGCAGAGATAAAGATTTAGGGGTCCCCTCCAATGAGCAGTTCTTC. Its protein product is CATSRDKDLGVPSNEQFF. Full variable domain (rest looked up from reference TRBV15 and TRBJ2-1): DAMVIQNPRYQVTQFGKPVTLSCSQTLNHNVMYWYQQKSSQAPKLLFHYYDKDFNNEADTPDNFQSRRPNTSFCFLDIRSPGLGDTAMYLCATSRDKDLGVPSNEQFFGPGTRLTVL.

The J gene is TRBJ2-2, the V gene TRBV6-4; TRBD2 matches at 7 bases. The CDR3 spans 13 residues. V shed 8 bases and J 5 bases; nucleotides not matched to a gene: 5. Germline CDR1 and CDR2: MRHNA and SNTAGT. The CDR3: CASGLDGTGELFF. The DNA of the CDR3 is TGTGCCAGCGGACTAGACGGGACCGGGGAGCTGTTTTTT.

The rearrangement uses TRBV6-5 and TRBJ2-3; 7 nucleotides line up with TRBD1. This CDR3 region has 16 residues. Germline values: CDR1 MNHEY, CDR2 SVGAGI. The V segment lost 4 bases and the J segment 9 bases; nucleotides outside the gene matches: 16. The CDR3 DNA is TGTGCCAGCAGTTTGGGTAGGACAGGTGGAGTCGGGACGCAGTATTTT. This sequence encodes CASSLGRTGGVGTQYF.

The chain couples TRBV18 to TRBJ2-7; 8 nucleotides align to TRBD2. V was clipped by 4 bases and J by 5 bases; unmatched bases: 7. This CDR3 comprises 14 residues. The germline V gene has CDR1 KGHSH and CDR2 LQKENI. The CDR3 DNA sequence: TGTGCCAGCTCACAGGGACTAGTTTCCCACGAGCAGTACTTC. This gives the protein CASSQGLVSHEQYF.

The rearrangement uses TRBV5-6 and TRBJ2-7; 10 bases line up with TRBD1. The CDR3 has 14 amino acids. Trimming removed 3 bases from V and 6 bases from J; junction bases left unmatched: 6. CDR1 is SGHDT, CDR2 YYEEEE, per germline. DNA of the CDR3: TGTGCCAGCAGCTCCGGGACAGGGGTTGGCGAGCAGTACTTC. This sequence encodes CASSSGTGVGEQYF.

The chain links TRBV7-9 to TRBJ2-5; 7 bases match TRBD1. This CDR3 comprises 15 residues. Trimming took 5 bases from V and 4 from J; bases not matched to a gene: 10. From germline, CDR1 is SEHNR and CDR2 FQNEAQ (reference sequence). CDR3 DNA sequence: TGTGCCAGCAGCGATAGGGACAGTGGGGTAGAGACCCAGTACTTC. It yields the protein CASSDRDSGVETQYF.

This clone was seen more than once but under ten times. The chain has TRBV6-1 and TRBJ1-2; D not certain. Germline values: CDR1 MNHNS, CDR2 SASEGT. CDR3 length equals 13 residues. Between the trimmed V and J ends, which lost 2 bases and 9 bases, there was a span of 13 bases. The CDR3 DNA is TGTGCCAGCAGTGAAAAGGAGGCAAATCGCTACACCTTC. Residues: CASSEKEANRYTF.

J is TRBJ1-2 and V is TRBV6-6, with D possibly matching TRBD1 (5 bases). CDR1 is MNHNY and CDR2 is SVGAGI in the germline V gene (reference sequence). The length of the CDR3 is 15 residues. Trimming removed 0 bases from V and 10 bases from J, with 18 bases in between. CDR3 region: CASSYSKAAPGDYTF. DNA for the CDR3: TGTGCCAGCAGTTACTCGAAGGCCGCCCCGGGGGACTACACCTTC.

This clone was observed a few times. This chain links TRBV6-1 with TRBJ2-2, with a possible D match to TRBD1 (6 bases). Per the germline V gene, CDR1 is MNHNS and CDR2 is SASEGT. This CDR3 is built from 15 residues. V lost 6 bases and J lost 1, with 12 bases in between. CDR3 DNA sequence: TGTGCCAGCAGCATGGACAGAAGGAACACCGGGGAGCTGTTTTTT. It is translated as CASSMDRRNTGELFF.

This sequence joins TRBV5-8 and TRBJ1-2; D unresolved. The CDR3 sequence is 13 residues long. Germline CDR1 is SGHTS and CDR2 is YDEGEE. Trimming cost V 6 bases and J 5 bases, with 14 bases left between them. Here the CDR3 reads CASMPRVRYGYTF. The CDR3 DNA follows: TGTGCCAGCATGCCGCGGGTGCGGTATGGCTACACCTTC.

As regards this clone: One end of the junction fails to match germline, which may point to a read error. V is TRBV2 and J is TRBJ1-1; D call uncertain. Germline V CDR1 and CDR2: SNHLY, FYNNEI. The CDR3 extends over 14 amino acids. Here the CDR3 DNA reads TGTGCCGGCAGACCATTGGGAGGGAACACTGAAGCTTTCTTT. Translating gives CAGRPLGGNTEAFF. Using reference TRBV2 and TRBJ1-1 for the parts outside the CDR3, the full variable domain is EPEVTQTPSHQVTQMGQEVILRCVPISNHLYFYWYRQILGQKVEFLVSFYNNEISEKSEIFDDQFSVERPDGSNFTLKIRSTKLEDSAMYFCAGRPLGGNTEAFFGQGTRLTVV.